This T cell receptor beta chain was obtained from a study of long-term antiretroviral therapy in people with HIV. In the case of this clone: The target antigen is unknown.

DNA was extracted from roughly 1-10 million thawed cryopreserved PBMC. V lost 3 bases to trimming and J lost 0 bases, with 21 bases between them. The CDR3 has 20 residues. Germline values: CDR1 KGHSH, CDR2 LQKENI. Study-wide findings and caveats: An increase in diversity followed ART, yet levels stayed below transplant donor controls.

This was the immunoSEQ v3.0 assay at survey level. Sequencing aimed at roughly 40,000-55,000 T-cell genomes per sample. The method was immunoSEQ multiplex PCR; TCRdb's version includes in-frame clones alone and lacks a portion of them. Of about 14,000 clones in the sample, 70% to 85% were seen once. The V call is TRBV18, the J call TRBJ2-6; either TRBD1 or TRBD2 may supply D (5 bases each). Sequencing used unsorted PBMCs, obtained 1.3 years before starting antiretroviral therapy. This sequence originates from a man aged 40-55 years with HIV. The CDR3: CASSPPLLRDRASGANVLTF. The CDR3 nucleotides read TGTGCCAGCTCACCCCCATTGCTCCGGGACCGGGCCTCTGGGGCCAACGTCCTGACTTTC. Combining the CDR3 with reference TRBV18 and TRBJ2-6 gives the whole variable domain NAGVMQNPRHLVRRRGQEARLRCSPMKGHSHVYWYRQLPEEGLKFMVYLQKENIIDESGMPKERFSAEFPKEGPSILRIQQVVRGDSAAYFCASSPPLLRDRASGANVLTFGAGSRLTVL.